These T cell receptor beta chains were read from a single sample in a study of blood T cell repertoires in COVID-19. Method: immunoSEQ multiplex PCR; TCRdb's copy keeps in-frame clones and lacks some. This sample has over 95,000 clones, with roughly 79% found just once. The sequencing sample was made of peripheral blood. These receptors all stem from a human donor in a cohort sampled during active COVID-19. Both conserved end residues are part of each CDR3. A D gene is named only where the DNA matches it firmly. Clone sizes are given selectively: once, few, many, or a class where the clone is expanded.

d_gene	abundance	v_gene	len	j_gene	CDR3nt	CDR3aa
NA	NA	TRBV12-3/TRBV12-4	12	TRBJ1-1	TGTGCCAGCAGCCGCGGACAGTCTGAAGCTTTCTTT	CASSRGQSEAFF
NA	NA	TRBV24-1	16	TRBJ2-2	TGTGCCACCAGTCCGACTGCCCCAATTAACACCGGGGAGCTGTTTTTT	CATSPTAPINTGELFF
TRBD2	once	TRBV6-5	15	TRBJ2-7	TGTGCCAGCAGTTCTAGCGGGAGGTCTCTTGGCGAGCAGTACTTC	CASSSSGRSLGEQYF
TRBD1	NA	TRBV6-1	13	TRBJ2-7	TGTGCCAGCAGTGAAACCGGGACAGTCGAGCAGTACTTC	CASSETGTVEQYF
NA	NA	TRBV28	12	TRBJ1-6	TGTGCCAGCAGTTTATATGCGTTGCCCCTCCACTTT	CASSLYALPLHF
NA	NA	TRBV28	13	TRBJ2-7	TGTGCCAGCAGGACGGTCCCTAGTACGGAGCAGTACTTC	CASRTVPSTEQYF
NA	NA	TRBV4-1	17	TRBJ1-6	TGCGCCAGCAGCCAAGGCCTGGGAGGGGTTTATAATTCACCCCTCCACTTT	CASSQGLGGVYNSPLHF
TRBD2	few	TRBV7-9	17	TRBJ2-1	TGTGCCAGCAGCTTAAGCGCGCTCCAGCGGGAGTCAAGAGAGCAGTTCTTC	CASSLSALQRESREQFF
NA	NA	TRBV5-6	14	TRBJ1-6	TGTGCCAGCGCCGGGTACCAACTTAATTCACCCCTCCACTTT	CASAGYQLNSPLHF
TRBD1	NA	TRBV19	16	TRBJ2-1	TGTGCCAGTAGTATAGTTAACAGGGGGCCCTTCAATGAGCAGTTCTTC	CASSIVNRGPFNEQFF
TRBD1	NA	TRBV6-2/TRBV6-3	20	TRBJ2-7	TGTGCCAGCAGTTACTCGATTTCGAGGGGACAGGGAAAAGTCTCCTACGAGCAGTACTTC	CASSYSISRGQGKVSYEQYF
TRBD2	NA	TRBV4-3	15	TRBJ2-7	TGCGCCAGCAGCCAAGATCGCGGGGGATTATACGAGCAGTACTTC	CASSQDRGGLYEQYF
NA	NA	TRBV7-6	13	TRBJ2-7	TGTGCCAGCAGCTTACAGGGTTCTGACGAGCAGTACTTC	CASSLQGSDEQYF
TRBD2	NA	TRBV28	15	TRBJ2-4	TGTGCCAGCAGTCCGCTAGCGGGAGTTGGGGACATTCAGTACTTC	CASSPLAGVGDIQYF
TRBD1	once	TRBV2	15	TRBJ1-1	TGTGCCAGCGCTCCCCGGACAGGGACGAACACTGAAGCTTTCTTT	CASAPRTGTNTEAFF
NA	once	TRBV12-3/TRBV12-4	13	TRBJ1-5	TGTGCCAGCAGTCGCTCGGACAGTCAGCCCCAGCATTTT	CASSRSDSQPQHF
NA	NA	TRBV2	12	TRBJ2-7	TGTGCCAGCAAATATCTGAACGGCGAGCAGTACTTC	CASKYLNGEQYF
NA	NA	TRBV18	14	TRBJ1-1	TGTGCCAGCTCACCAACGAGCTCGGGGGGGGGAGCTTTCTTT	CASSPTSSGGGAFF
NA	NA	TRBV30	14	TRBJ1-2	TGTGCCTACACCCGGTTACGAGGGAACTATGGCTACACCTTC	CAYTRLRGNYGYTF
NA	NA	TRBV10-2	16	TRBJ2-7	TGCGCCACCACCCGGGGGGCCCCGGGGGAGCAGGGAGAGCAGTACTTC	CATTRGAPGEQGEQYF
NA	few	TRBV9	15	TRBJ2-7	TGTGCCAGCAGCGTTGGGGGGATCAGCTCCTACGAGCAGTACTTC	CASSVGGISSYEQYF
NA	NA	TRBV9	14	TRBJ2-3	TGTGCCAGCAGCGTAGGACAGGGCACAGATACGCAGTATTTT	CASSVGQGTDTQYF
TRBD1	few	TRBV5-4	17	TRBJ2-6	TGTGCCAGCAGCTCCGGGACAGGGGGCTCTGGGGCCAACGTCCTGACTTTC	CASSSGTGGSGANVLTF
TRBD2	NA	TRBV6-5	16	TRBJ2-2	TGTGCCAGCAGTTATAACCGGGGGGGTTGGTCCGGGGAGCTGTTTTTT	CASSYNRGGWSGELFF
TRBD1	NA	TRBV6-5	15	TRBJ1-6	TGTGCCAGCAGTTACCTAGGACAGGGGAATTCACCCCTCCACTTT	CASSYLGQGNSPLHF
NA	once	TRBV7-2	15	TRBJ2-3	TGTGCCAGCAGCCCGGGACTCGGGGGTACAGATACGCAGTATTTT	CASSPGLGGTDTQYF
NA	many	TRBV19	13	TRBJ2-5	TGTGCCAGTAGCCAAGGGACACAACAGACCCAGTACTTC	CASSQGTQQTQYF
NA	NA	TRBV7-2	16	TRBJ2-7	TGTGCCAGCAGCTTAATGGGTAGCGGTAGAAACTACGAGCAGTACTTC	CASSLMGSGRNYEQYF
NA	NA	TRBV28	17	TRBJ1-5	TGTGCCAGCAGTCCGCTACCGACAGCCCGTAGCAATCAGCCCCAGCATTTT	CASSPLPTARSNQPQHF
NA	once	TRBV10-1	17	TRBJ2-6	TGCGCCAGCAGCCCCCCCGGGTCGTCCTCTGGGGCCAACGTCCTGACTTTC	CASSPPGSSSGANVLTF
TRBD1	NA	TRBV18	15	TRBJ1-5	TGTGCCAGCTCACCCCAGGGGGGTAGCAATCAGCCCCAGCATTTT	CASSPQGGSNQPQHF
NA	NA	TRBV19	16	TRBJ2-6	TGTGCCAGTAGTATTCAACGGGGTGGAGGGGCCAACGTCCTGACTTTC	CASSIQRGGGANVLTF
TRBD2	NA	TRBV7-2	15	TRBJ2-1	TGTGCCAGCAGGTCAACTAGCGGGGGGATGCGTGAGCAGTTCTTC	CASRSTSGGMREQFF
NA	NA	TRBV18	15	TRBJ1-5	TGTGCCAGCTCACCACTTCGACAGAGCAATCAGCCCCAGCATTTT	CASSPLRQSNQPQHF
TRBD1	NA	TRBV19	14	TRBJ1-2	TGTGCCAGTAACCCGGACAGGGATTTAGGGGGCTACACCTTC	CASNPDRDLGGYTF
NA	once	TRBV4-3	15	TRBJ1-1	TGCGCCAGCAGCCAGGATAGAGTAGGGAGGACTGAAGCTTTCTTT	CASSQDRVGRTEAFF
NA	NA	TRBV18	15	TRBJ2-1	TGTGCCAGCTCACCGCGACAGGCCGCCTACAATGAGCAGTTCTTC	CASSPRQAAYNEQFF
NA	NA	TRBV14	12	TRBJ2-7	TGTGCCAGCAGGGGCAGCTCCTACGAGCAGTACTTC	CASRGSSYEQYF